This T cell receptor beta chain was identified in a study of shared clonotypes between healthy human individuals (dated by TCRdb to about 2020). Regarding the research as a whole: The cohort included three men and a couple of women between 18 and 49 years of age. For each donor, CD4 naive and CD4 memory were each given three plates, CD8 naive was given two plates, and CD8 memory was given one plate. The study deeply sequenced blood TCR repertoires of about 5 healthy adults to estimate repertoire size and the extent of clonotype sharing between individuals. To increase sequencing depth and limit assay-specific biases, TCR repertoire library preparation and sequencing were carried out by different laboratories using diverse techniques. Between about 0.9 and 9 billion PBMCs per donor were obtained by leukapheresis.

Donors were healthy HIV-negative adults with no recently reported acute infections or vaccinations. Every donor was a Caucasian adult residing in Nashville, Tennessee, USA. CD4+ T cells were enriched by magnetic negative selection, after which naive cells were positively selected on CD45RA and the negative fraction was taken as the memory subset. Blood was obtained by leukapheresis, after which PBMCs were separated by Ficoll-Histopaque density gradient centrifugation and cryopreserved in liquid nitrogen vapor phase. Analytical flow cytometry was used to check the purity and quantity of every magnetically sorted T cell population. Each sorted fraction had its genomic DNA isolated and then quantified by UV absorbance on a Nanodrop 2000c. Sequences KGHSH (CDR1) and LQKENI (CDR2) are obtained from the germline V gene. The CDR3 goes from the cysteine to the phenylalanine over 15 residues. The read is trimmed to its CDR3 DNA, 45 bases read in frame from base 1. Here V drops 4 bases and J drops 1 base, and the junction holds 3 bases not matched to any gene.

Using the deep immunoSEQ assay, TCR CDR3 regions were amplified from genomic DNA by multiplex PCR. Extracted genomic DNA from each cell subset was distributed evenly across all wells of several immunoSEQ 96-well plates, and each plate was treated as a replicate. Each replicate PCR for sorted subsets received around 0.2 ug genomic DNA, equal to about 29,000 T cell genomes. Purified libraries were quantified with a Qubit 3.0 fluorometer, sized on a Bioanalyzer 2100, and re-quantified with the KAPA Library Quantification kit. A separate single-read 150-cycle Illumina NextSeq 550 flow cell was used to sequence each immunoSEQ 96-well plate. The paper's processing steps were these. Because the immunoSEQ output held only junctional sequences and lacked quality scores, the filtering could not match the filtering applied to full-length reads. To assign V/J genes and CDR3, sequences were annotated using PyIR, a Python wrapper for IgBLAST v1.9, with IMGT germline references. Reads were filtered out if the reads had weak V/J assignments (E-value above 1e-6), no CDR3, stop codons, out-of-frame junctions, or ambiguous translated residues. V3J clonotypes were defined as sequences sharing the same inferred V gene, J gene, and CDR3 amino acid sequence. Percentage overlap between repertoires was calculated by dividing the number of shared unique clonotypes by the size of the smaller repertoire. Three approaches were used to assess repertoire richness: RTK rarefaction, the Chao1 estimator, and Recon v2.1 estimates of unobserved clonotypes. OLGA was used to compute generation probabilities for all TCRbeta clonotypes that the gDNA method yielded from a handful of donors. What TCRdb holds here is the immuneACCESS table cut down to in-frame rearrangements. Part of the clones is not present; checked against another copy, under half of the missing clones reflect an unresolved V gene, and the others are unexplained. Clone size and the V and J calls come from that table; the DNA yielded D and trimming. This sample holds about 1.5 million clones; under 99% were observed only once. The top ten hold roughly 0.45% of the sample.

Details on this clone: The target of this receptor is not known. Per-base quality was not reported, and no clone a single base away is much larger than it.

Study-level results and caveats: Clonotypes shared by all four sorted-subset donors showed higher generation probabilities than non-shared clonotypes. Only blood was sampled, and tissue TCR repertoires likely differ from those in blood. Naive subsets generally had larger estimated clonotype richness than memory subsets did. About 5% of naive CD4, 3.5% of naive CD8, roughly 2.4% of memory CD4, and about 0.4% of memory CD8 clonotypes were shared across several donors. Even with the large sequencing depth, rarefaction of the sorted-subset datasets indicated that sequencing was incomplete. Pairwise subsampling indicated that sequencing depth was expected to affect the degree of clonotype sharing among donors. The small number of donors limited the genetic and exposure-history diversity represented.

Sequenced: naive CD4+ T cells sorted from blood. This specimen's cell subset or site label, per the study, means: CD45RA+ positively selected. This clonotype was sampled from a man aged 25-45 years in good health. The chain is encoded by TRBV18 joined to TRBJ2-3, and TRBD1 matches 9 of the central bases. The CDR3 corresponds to CASSRRTGGTDTQYF. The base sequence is TGTGCCAGCTCACGTAGGACAGGGGGCACAGATACGCAGTATTTT.